What follows are 7 T cell receptor beta chains derived from one specimen sequenced in a study of CD8+CD57+ T cells in acquired aplastic anemia. Genomic DNA templated the TCR beta VDJ and CDR3 profiling. TCRdb reprocessed the reads with MiXCR, giving one entry per CDR3 protein. The sample has fewer than 200,000 distinct CDR3 sequences, 35% to 55% seen once; the top ten hold 1.1%. The specimen sequenced was sorted CD4+, CD8+, or CD8+CD57+ T cells (not recorded which) from PBMCs. The receptors derive from a human donor in good health.

This clonotype was observed a single time. Since the CDR3 does not end with the conserved phenylalanine or tryptophan, this likely comes from a read error. V usage is TRBV20-1 and J usage is TRBJ2-5, with 7 positions matching TRBD1. The J segment lost 5 bases and the V segment lost 6 bases, leaving 9 bases of the junction unmatched. The CDR3 has 13 amino acids. Germline assignment: CDR1 DFQATT and CDR2 SNEGSKA (reference sequence). The CDR3 region has the DNA TGCAGTGCCCTACAGGGGTTTAGCGAGACCCAGTACCCC. This sequence encodes CSALQGFSETQYP.

This clonotype was recorded many times. The rearrangement uses TRBV4-3 and TRBJ2-7, with 9 bases matching TRBD1. CDR1 and CDR2 (germline): LGHNA, YSLEER. The CDR3 is made up of 15 amino acids. The V gene end was trimmed by 3 bases and the J gene end by 2 bases; junction bases not matched to a gene: 5. CDR3 protein: CASSQQGTGPYEQYF. The CDR3, as DNA: TGCGCCAGCAGCCAGCAGGGGACAGGGCCCTACGAGCAGTACTTC.

This clonotype was detected ten times or more. The V gene is TRBV4-3, the J gene TRBJ2-7, with D uncertain. Germline V gene sequence: CDR1 LGHNA, CDR2 YSLEER. Deletions cut 2 bases from V and 6 bases from J, with 17 bases between. CDR3 length: 15 residues. CDR3 in DNA: TGCGCCAGCAGCCAACTACCTAGTCCCCTCTTCGAGCAGTACTTC. It is translated as CASSQLPSPLFEQYF.

The CDR3 region is CSLGRANSPLHF. The DNA for the CDR3 is TGCAGTCTGGGCAGGGCAAATTCACCCCTCCACTTT. The genes are TRBV20-1 and TRBJ1-6; D may be TRBD1 (5 bases). The CDR3 runs to 12 residues. Trimming left V 8 bases short and J 7 bases short, with 12 bases between. CDR1 DFQATT and CDR2 SNEGSKA come from the germline V gene (reference sequence).

The sample holds many counts of this clonotype. The rearrangement joins TRBV29-1 to TRBJ2-7; TRBD1 aligns across 7 bases. The CDR3 covers 13 residues. Germline assignment: CDR1 SQVTM and CDR2 ANQGSEA. Germline trimming cut 6 bases from V and 0 bases from J; bases unmatched to any gene: 5. CDR3 amino acids: CSVVRGLSYEQYF. CDR3 in DNA: TGCAGCGTAGTTAGGGGGCTCTCCTACGAGCAGTACTTC.

This clonotype has more than one count but fewer than ten. This rearrangement joins TRBV18 to TRBJ1-6, with D perhaps TRBD1 (5 bases). Germline V lookup: CDR1 KGHSH, CDR2 LQKENI. With 0 bases removed from V and 0 bases from J, the gap between germline ends came to 9 bases. The CDR3 is 17 amino acids. DNA for the CDR3: TGTGCCAGCTCACCACCGGGACCAAGCTCCTATAATTCACCCCTCCACTTT. Its translation: CASSPPGPSSYNSPLHF.

DNA for the CDR3: TGTGCCAGCAGTGAGGGGCAGGGAGCTCACAATGAGCAGTTCTTC. It encodes CASSEGQGAHNEQFF. This chain uses TRBV2 with TRBJ2-1; either TRBD1 or TRBD2 may supply D (5 bases each). Looked up from germline, CDR1 is SNHLY and CDR2 is FYNNEI. The CDR3 spans 15 residues. Trimming removed 3 bases from V and 5 bases from J, with 14 bases in between.